Presented here are 7 T cell receptor beta chains from one specimen sequenced in a study of CD4+ T cells in melanoma. Using immunoSEQ multiplex PCR, the repertoire was profiled, and TCRdb retains in-frame clones only, with some absent. The sample lists about 13,000 clones, over 60% occurring once. Material for sequencing was cells from a culture (not recorded whether cultured in vitro). These receptors all stem from a human donor with melanoma.

The V gene is TRBV6-1, the J gene TRBJ1-5, with D possibly being TRBD1 (6 bases). Germline V lookup: CDR1 MNHNS, CDR2 SASEGT. CDR3 length: 14 residues. The ends were cut back, 5 bases at V and 7 bases at J, with 15 bases in the middle. CDR3 nucleotides: TGTGCCAGCAGTTTGGACAGTTGGGGCCAGCCCCAGCATTTT. Encoded protein: CASSLDSWGQPQHF.

In this sample, this clone turned up a few times. The chain carries TRBV11-2 and TRBJ2-7; the D call may be TRBD1 or TRBD2 (5 bases each). The CDR3 consists of 17 residues. V was clipped by 1 base and J by 2 bases, with 18 bases between them. Germline V gene data show CDR1 as SGHAT and CDR2 as FQNNGV. The chain's CDR3 is CASSLALGEAQAYEQYF. The CDR3 region has the DNA TGTGCCAGCAGCTTAGCTTTGGGGGAAGCGCAAGCCTACGAGCAGTACTTC.

The rearrangement joins TRBV5-6 to TRBJ2-3; D is perhaps TRBD1 or TRBD2 (6 bases each). The CDR3 contains 14 residues. Germline V CDR1 and CDR2: SGHDT, YYEEEE. V gave up 0 bases and J gave up 3 bases, with 8 bases separating them. The CDR3 is CASSLGRGTDTQYF. The CDR3 DNA follows: TGTGCCAGCAGCTTGGGGAGGGGGACAGATACGCAGTATTTT.

The gene calls are TRBV5-1 and TRBJ1-1; D is unresolved. The CDR3 has 14 residues. V lost 1 base to trimming and J lost 1 base, with 8 bases between them. Germline V gene sequence: CDR1 SGHRS, CDR2 YFSETQ. The CDR3 sequence: CASSLSLANTEAFF. CDR3 sequence (DNA): TGCGCCAGCAGCTTGTCTTTAGCGAACACTGAAGCTTTCTTT.

This CDR3 is CASSLGSVRVTDTQYF. Written as DNA, the CDR3 is TGTGCCAGCAGCTTGGGTTCCGTGAGGGTCACAGATACGCAGTATTTT. The chain has TRBV5-6 and TRBJ2-3; D may be TRBD2 (5 bases). V lost 0 bases and J lost 2, with 13 bases in between. Germline V gene lookup returns CDR1 SGHDT and CDR2 YYEEEE. The CDR3 sequence is 16 residues long.

This clone occurred once. The J gene is TRBJ1-6, the V gene TRBV4-1, with D possibly matching TRBD1 (6 bases). The length of the CDR3 is 16 residues. The V and J ends lost 1 base and 9 bases respectively, with 16 bases between them. Germline CDR1 MGHRA, CDR2 YSYEKL. CDR3 region: CASSQALRQGSSPLHF. CDR3 coding DNA: TGCGCCAGCAGCCAAGCCCTGCGGCAGGGGTCTTCACCCCTCCACTTT.

The V gene is TRBV5-8, the J gene TRBJ2-7; D is possibly TRBD1 (6 bases). In germline, CDR1 is SGHTS, CDR2 YDEGEE. This CDR3 is built from 15 residues. Trimming stripped 4 bases from V and 3 bases from J, with 17 bases between. CDR3 residues: CASSGRRGGNYEQYF. CDR3 nucleotide sequence: TGTGCCAGCAGCGGGCGACGAGGGGGAAACTACGAGCAGTACTTC.